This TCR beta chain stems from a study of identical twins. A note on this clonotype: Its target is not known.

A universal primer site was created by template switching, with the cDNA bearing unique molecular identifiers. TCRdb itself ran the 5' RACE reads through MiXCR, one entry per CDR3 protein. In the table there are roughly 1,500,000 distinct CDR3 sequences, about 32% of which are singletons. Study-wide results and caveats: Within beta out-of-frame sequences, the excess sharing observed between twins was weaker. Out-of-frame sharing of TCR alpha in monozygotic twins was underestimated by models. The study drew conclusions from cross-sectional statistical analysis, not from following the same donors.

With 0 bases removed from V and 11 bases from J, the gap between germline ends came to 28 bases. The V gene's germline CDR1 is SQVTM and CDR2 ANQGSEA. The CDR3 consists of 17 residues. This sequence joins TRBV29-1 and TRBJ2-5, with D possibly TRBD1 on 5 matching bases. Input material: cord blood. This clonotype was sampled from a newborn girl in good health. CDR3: CSVEDPNKAGSSNEQYF. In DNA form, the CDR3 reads TGCAGCGTTGAAGATCCAAATAAGGCAGGGTCCTCCAATGAGCAGTACTTC. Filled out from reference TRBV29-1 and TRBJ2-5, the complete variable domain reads SAVISQKPSRDICQRGTSLTIQCQVDSQVTMMFWYRQQPGQSLTLIATANQGSEATYESGFVIDKFPISRPNLTFSTLTVSNMSPEDSSIYLCSVEDPNKAGSSNEQYFGPGTRLLVL.